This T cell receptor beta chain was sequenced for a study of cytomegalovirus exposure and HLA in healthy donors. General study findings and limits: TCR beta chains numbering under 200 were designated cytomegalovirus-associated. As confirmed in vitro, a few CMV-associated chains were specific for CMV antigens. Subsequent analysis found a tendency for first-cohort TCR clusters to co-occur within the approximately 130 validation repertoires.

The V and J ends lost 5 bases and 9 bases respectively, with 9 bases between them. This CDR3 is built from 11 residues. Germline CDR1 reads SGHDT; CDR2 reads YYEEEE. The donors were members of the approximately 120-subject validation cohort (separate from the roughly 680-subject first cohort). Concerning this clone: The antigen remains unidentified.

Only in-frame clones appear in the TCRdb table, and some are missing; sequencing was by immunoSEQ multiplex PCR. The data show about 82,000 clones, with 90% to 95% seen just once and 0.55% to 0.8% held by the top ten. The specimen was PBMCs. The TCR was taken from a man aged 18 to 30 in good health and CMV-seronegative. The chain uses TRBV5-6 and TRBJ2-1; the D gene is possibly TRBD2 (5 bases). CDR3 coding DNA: TGTGCCAGCAGGGCTAGCAGTGAGCAGTTCTTC. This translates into CASRASSEQFF. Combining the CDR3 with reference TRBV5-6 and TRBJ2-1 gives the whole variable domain DAGVTQSPTHLIKTRGQQVTLRCSPKSGHDTVSWYQQALGQGPQFIFQYYEEEERQRGNFPDRFSGHQFPNYSSELNVNALLLGDSALYLCASRASSEQFFGPGTRLTVL.